Listed below are T cell receptor beta chains from one sample, sequenced in a study of T cell responses to AZD1222 COVID-19 vaccine. Assay: immunoSEQ multiplex PCR; the TCRdb copy retains only in-frame clones and omits some. The data contain about 100,000 clones, 87% of them seen just once; the ten biggest clones take up 3.3%. The source material was peripheral blood, sampled on day 0 of AZD1222 vaccination. All receptors come from an adult in good health. CDR3s include the opening cysteine and the closing phenylalanine or tryptophan. The D gene is left open where the match is weak. The size entry is marked missing in some rows and otherwise reads once, few, many or a size class.

cdr3_nt cdr3_aa clone_size j_call d_call v_call
TGTGCCAGCAGTCTACAGGGTTTGGATAATTCACCCCTCCACTTT CASSLQGLDNSPLHF . TRBJ1-6 . TRBV6-2/TRBV6-3
TGCGCCAGCAGCTGGACAGGGAGGAACTCTGGAAACACCATATATTTT CASSWTGRNSGNTIYF . TRBJ1-3 TRBD1 TRBV5-1
TGTGCCAGCAGCTTCAGGAATGAGCAGTTCTTC CASSFRNEQFF . TRBJ2-1 . TRBV7-9
TGTGCCAGCTCACCCGACAGGGATTCACCCCTCCACTTT CASSPDRDSPLHF few TRBJ1-6 TRBD1 TRBV18
TGTGCCAGCAGCTTTACGGGGAATGAGCAGTTCTTC CASSFTGNEQFF . TRBJ2-1 . TRBV7-9
TGTGCCAGCAGCTTGGGCCTGGAGGAGACCCAGTACTTC CASSLGLEETQYF . TRBJ2-5 . TRBV7-2
TGTGCCAGCAGTTTACAGGGGGGTCAAGAGACCCAGTACTTC CASSLQGGQETQYF . TRBJ2-5 . TRBV28
TGTGCCAGCTCGAGCGGTAATAATTCACCCCTCCACTTT CASSSGNNSPLHF . TRBJ1-6 . TRBV18
TGTGCCAGCAGCTCCAGGGTTTCGAGCTCTGGAAACACCATATATTTT CASSSRVSSSGNTIYF . TRBJ1-3 . TRBV7-2
TGTGCCAGCAGCTTAGCTGCAGGGGGCTTTAGCAATCAGCCCCAGCATTTT CASSLAAGGFSNQPQHF few TRBJ1-5 TRBD1 TRBV7-6
TGTGCCAGCAGCTTCCAACCCTTGACTAGCGGGGCCTACAATGAGCAGTTCTTC CASSFQPLTSGAYNEQFF . TRBJ2-1 TRBD2 TRBV7-2
TGTGCCAGCAGCCAAGTATTGGCCGGGGAGCTGTTTTTT CASSQVLAGELFF . TRBJ2-2 . TRBV14
TGTGCCAGCAGCTTGGGACAGCCTAATCAGCCCCAGCATTTT CASSLGQPNQPQHF . TRBJ1-5 . TRBV5-5
TGCGCCAGCAGCTTGGGACTAGCGGGGGGCCGGGACACCGGGGAGCTGTTTTTT CASSLGLAGGRDTGELFF . TRBJ2-2 TRBD2 TRBV5-1
TGTGCCAGCAGTTACTCGAGGGCAAGGAATCAGCCCCAGCATTTT CASSYSRARNQPQHF . TRBJ1-5 . TRBV6-2/TRBV6-3
TGTGCCAGCAGCTTAGATCTGGGCAGGGGAGGAACTGAAGCTTTCTTT CASSLDLGRGGTEAFF . TRBJ1-1 . TRBV11-2
TGCGCCAGCAGCCAAGAAGGGCAGGGGCGGTACGAGCAGTACTTC CASSQEGQGRYEQYF few TRBJ2-7 . TRBV4-1
TGTGCCAGCAGCTTGCTCGAGGGGAGGTATCAGCCCCAGCATTTT CASSLLEGRYQPQHF . TRBJ1-5 . TRBV5-8
TGTGCCAGTAGTCCCGGGACAGGGAATCACTATGGCTACACCTTC CASSPGTGNHYGYTF . TRBJ1-2 TRBD1 TRBV19
TGTGCCAGTAGCCCTCCGGGACAGCTGAACACTGAAGCTTTCTTT CASSPPGQLNTEAFF . TRBJ1-1 TRBD1 TRBV19
TGTGCCAGCAGTTTGGGGTATAATTCACCCCTCCACTTT CASSLGYNSPLHF . TRBJ1-6 . TRBV28
TGTGCCAGCAGTCGGGACTTAGGGAGCACAGATACGCAGTATTTT CASSRDLGSTDTQYF . TRBJ2-3 . TRBV14
TGTGCCAGCAGTCCACCCAGAGCCAAAAACATTCAGTACTTC CASSPPRAKNIQYF . TRBJ2-4 . TRBV28
TGTGCCAGTAGTATGGTGGGGACAGGAGTCTACGAGCAGTACTTC CASSMVGTGVYEQYF . TRBJ2-7 TRBD1 TRBV19
TGTGCCACCAGTGATTTCAGATCAGATACGCAGTATTTT CATSDFRSDTQYF . TRBJ2-3 . TRBV24-1
TGTGCCAGCAGTTTGGTATCCAGGGCCTATGGCTACACCTTC CASSLVSRAYGYTF . TRBJ1-2 . TRBV28
TGTGCCAGCTCAAGGAACACTGAAGCTTTCTTT CASSRNTEAFF . TRBJ1-1 . TRBV7-2
TGTGCCAGCAGTCAGGGGGTTTTGGGCACCGGGGAGCTGTTTTTT CASSQGVLGTGELFF . TRBJ2-2 TRBD1 TRBV6-5
TGTGCCAGCAGCCCGCGGACAGTGCCCCTAAACTATGGCTACACCTTC CASSPRTVPLNYGYTF . TRBJ1-2 . TRBV7-8
TGTGCCAGCAGCTTACTAGGCGTTCGGGGTGGGAAGACCCAGTACTTC CASSLLGVRGGKTQYF once TRBJ2-5 . TRBV7-9
TGCAGCGTGGTCCAGGGGATTGTGTCGGTTGGCTACACCTTC CSVVQGIVSVGYTF . TRBJ1-2 . TRBV29-1
TGTGCCACCAGCAGAGGCCAGACAGGGGTGGGTGAAAAACTGTTTTTT CATSRGQTGVGEKLFF . TRBJ1-4 TRBD1 TRBV15
TGTGCCAGTAAGCCAACAGCAGAGAACACCGGGGAGCTGTTTTTT CASKPTAENTGELFF . TRBJ2-2 . TRBV19
TGTGCCACCCGCCTCCTACGGGACAGGGGGCTTTCGCAGTACTTC CATRLLRDRGLSQYF . TRBJ2-7 TRBD1 TRBV24-1
TGCGCCAGCAGCCAAGAGGCCTGGATCAAGGGAAATCAGCCCCAGCATTTT CASSQEAWIKGNQPQHF few TRBJ1-5 . TRBV4-3
TGTGCCAGCAGCTTAGCAGCTTCTGGAAACACCATATATTTT CASSLAASGNTIYF . TRBJ1-3 . TRBV7-2
TGTGCCAGCTCATGGTCAGGGGGAGAGACCCAGTACTTC CASSWSGGETQYF . TRBJ2-5 TRBD1 TRBV18
TGTGCCAGCAGTTACTCGGACAGGGCAACTAATGAAAAACTGTTTTTT CASSYSDRATNEKLFF . TRBJ1-4 TRBD1 TRBV6-5
TGTGCCAGCAAGGGGACAACACTCAACTATGGCTACACCTTC CASKGTTLNYGYTF . TRBJ1-2 . TRBV2
TGTGCCAGCAGTGGCCCCGGACAGGGAGGGCGCCAGCCCCAGCATTTT CASSGPGQGGRQPQHF . TRBJ1-5 TRBD1 TRBV6-1
TGTGCCAGCAGTTCACAGGGGAGGGCGAACTATGGCTACACCTTC CASSSQGRANYGYTF . TRBJ1-2 TRBD1 TRBV28
TGTGCCAGCAGCTCGTCCAGCTCCTACAATGAGCAGTTCTTC CASSSSSSYNEQFF . TRBJ2-1 . TRBV7-9
TGTGCCAGTAGTTCAGGGCACTCTGGGGCCAACGTCCTGACTTTC CASSSGHSGANVLTF . TRBJ2-6 . TRBV19
TGCGCCAGCAGCCAAGATTTCGGGGGCGGAAGGAGTAATGAGCAGTTCTTC CASSQDFGGGRSNEQFF once TRBJ2-1 . TRBV4-1
TGTGCCAGTAGTACCCTACAGGGCGTCGGGTACGATCAGCCCCAGCATTTT CASSTLQGVGYDQPQHF . TRBJ1-5 . TRBV19
TGTGCCAGTAGTGGAACGGGAGATCAGCCCCAGCATTTT CASSGTGDQPQHF few TRBJ1-5 . TRBV19
TGCAGCGTTAAGGGCAGGATGAACACTGAAGCTTTCTTT CSVKGRMNTEAFF . TRBJ1-1 . TRBV29-1
TGCGCCAGCAGCCAAGAGCTAATAGCTACTATAAATGAGCAGTTCTTC CASSQELIATINEQFF . TRBJ2-1 . TRBV4-3
TGTGCCAGTAGTAGGGCTAGCGGGGGGGCAGGTGAGCAGTTCTTC CASSRASGGAGEQFF . TRBJ2-1 TRBD2 TRBV19
TGTGCCAGCAGCCGCCCGGGACCGAACTGGGGCTACACCTTC CASSRPGPNWGYTF . TRBJ1-2 . TRBV6-5
TGCAGCGTTGCAGACGGGAACACTGAAGCTTTCTTT CSVADGNTEAFF . TRBJ1-1 . TRBV29-1
TGTGCCAGCAGTTACCACCGGAGGACGGTTAATGAAAAACTGTTTTTT CASSYHRRTVNEKLFF . TRBJ1-4 . TRBV6-5
TGTGCCAGCAGCCTCCGAAACCAAAGACAGGCGAATTCACCCCTCCACTTT CASSLRNQRQANSPLHF . TRBJ1-6 . TRBV7-3
TGTGCCAGCAGCGAGACAGCCGGCGATGAGCAGTTCTTC CASSETAGDEQFF once TRBJ2-1 . TRBV5-4
TGCAGCGTTGTGGCAGGGGATCAGCCCCAGCATTTT CSVVAGDQPQHF . TRBJ1-5 . TRBV29-1
TGTGCCAGTAATCTAGGACAGGGGAATTCACCCCTCCACTTT CASNLGQGNSPLHF . TRBJ1-6 TRBD1 TRBV19
TGTGCCAGCGGAATACCGGGACAAAAGGCTGAAGCTTTCTTT CASGIPGQKAEAFF once TRBJ1-1 . TRBV5-6
TGCACCAGCAGCCGATTATCCGGGACAGGGGGATTCACAGATACGCAGTATTTT CTSSRLSGTGGFTDTQYF . TRBJ2-3 . TRBV1